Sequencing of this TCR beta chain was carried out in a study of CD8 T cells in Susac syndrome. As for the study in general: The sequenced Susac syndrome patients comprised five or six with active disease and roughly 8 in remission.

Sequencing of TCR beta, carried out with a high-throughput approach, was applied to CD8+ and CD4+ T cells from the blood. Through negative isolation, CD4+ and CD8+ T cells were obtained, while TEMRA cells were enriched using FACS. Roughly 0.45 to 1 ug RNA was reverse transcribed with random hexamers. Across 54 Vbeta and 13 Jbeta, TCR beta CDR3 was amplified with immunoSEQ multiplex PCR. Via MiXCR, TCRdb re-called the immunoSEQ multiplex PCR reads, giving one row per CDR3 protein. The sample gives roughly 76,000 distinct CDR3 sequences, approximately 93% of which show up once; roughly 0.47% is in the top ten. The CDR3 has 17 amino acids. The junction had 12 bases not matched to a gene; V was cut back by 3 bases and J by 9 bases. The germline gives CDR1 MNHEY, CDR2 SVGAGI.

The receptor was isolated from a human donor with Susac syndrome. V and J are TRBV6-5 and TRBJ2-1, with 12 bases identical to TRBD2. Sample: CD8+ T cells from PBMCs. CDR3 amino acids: CASSYSSGGGSIGEQFF. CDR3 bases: TGTGCCAGCAGTTATTCTAGCGGGGGGGGTAGTATTGGTGAGCAGTTCTTC.